The 2 T cell receptor beta chains below all came from one sample that was sequenced in a study of blood T cell repertoires in COVID-19. Clones were sequenced by immunoSEQ multiplex PCR, and TCRdb holds only the in-frame ones, with some missing. The sample carries under 200,000 clones, around 84% recorded once. Sequenced: peripheral blood. All receptors come from a woman in her 70s with COVID-19, enrolled during active disease.

The genes are TRBV6-5 and TRBJ1-1; 9 bases are a match to TRBD1. The CDR3 totals 13 residues. The germline V gene has CDR1 MNHEY and CDR2 SVGAGI. With 6 bases clipped from V and 4 bases from J, the junction kept 3 bases outside the gene matches. The CDR3: CASSQDRGTEAFF. DNA of the CDR3: TGTGCCAGCAGCCAGGACAGGGGCACTGAAGCTTTCTTT.

The table lists this clone with a count of one. The chain is built from TRBV7-3 and TRBJ2-1; TRBD2 is a possible D gene (5 bases). This CDR3 has 15 residues. V lost 5 bases, J lost 1 base, and 12 bases lay in between. Germline CDR1 SGHTA, CDR2 FQGTGA. CDR3 region: CASSPPGRSYNEQFF. CDR3 coding DNA: TGTGCCAGCAGCCCCCCGGGGAGATCCTACAATGAGCAGTTCTTC.